The text below deals with one TCR beta chain. Its antigen is undetermined. These data come from a study of identical twins. Findings and limits, study-wide: While abundant cord blood beta clonotypes carried fewer insertions, memory repertoires showed no such pattern. Researchers caution that invariant MAIT and iNKT cells could partly confound zero-insertion analyses.

Template switching added a universal primer site; cDNA carried unique molecular identifiers. TCRdb used MiXCR to reprocess the 5' RACE reads, holding one entry per CDR3 protein. The sample yields about 720,000 distinct CDR3 sequences, 8.6% seen once. Germline-derived CDR1 and CDR2 are SNHLY and FYNNEI. The CDR3 runs 13 residues. Between the trimmed V and J ends, which lost 4 bases and 0 bases, there was a span of 7 bases. Separately, the same data were catalogued under a study of yellow fever vaccine responses in identical twins.

The rearrangement uses TRBV2 and TRBJ2-7; no reliable D call. Sequencing was done on a sample of PBMCs. This clonotype was obtained from a woman aged 18 to 35 in good health. The CDR3 nucleotides are TGTGCCAGCAGTGGTACTGACTCCTACGAGCAGTACTTC. Amino acid sequence: CASSGTDSYEQYF.